This paragraph reports one TCR beta chain. The source of the sample is a study of blood T cell repertoires in COVID-19. Study-level background: COVID-19 samples collected from the United States, Italy and Spain covered acute and convalescent phases. Nucleic acid was either cDNA or gDNA, and it came from T cells, B-cell-depleted T cells, or PBMCs.

Methods used by the authors: Reference gene primer amplification gave estimated nucleated cell counts. Only in-frame clones appear in the TCRdb table, and some are missing; sequencing was by immunoSEQ multiplex PCR. The D gene and trimming were derived from the DNA, and the V and J assignments and clone size from that table. Of tens of thousands of clones in the sample, 70% to 90% were seen once. CDR3 length equals 15 residues. Trimming cost V 6 bases and J 4 bases; bases outside gene matches: 7. Germline CDR1 SEHNR, CDR2 FQNEAQ (reference sequence). This chain links TRBV7-9 with TRBJ2-2; the match to TRBD2 covers 8 bases. The sequence was collected from a man aged 55 to 69 with acute or convalescent COVID-19. Sequencing was performed on peripheral blood. The CDR3 is CASSHVAGPTGELFF. The CDR3 DNA reads TGTGCCAGCAGTCACGTAGCGGGACCCACCGGGGAGCTGTTTTTT.